This TCR beta chain was identified in a study of blood T cells in healthy people across ages. Study-wide context: Template-switching capture recovered about one barcoded beta molecule per two T cells. Regarding the study as a whole: The CMV status of each donor remained undetermined, and this could have confounded shifts in expanded clonotypes. Across the age range, TCR beta diversity per million T cells fell in a roughly linear way. Estimates based on one million T cells were treated as lower bounds.

As regards this clonotype: Its target is not known.

For the second PCR, which ran for 7 to 11 cycles, a sample-barcoded 5' primer and a J-beta primer mix were used. TCRdb reprocessed the 5' RACE reads via MiXCR and lists one record per CDR3 protein. Altogether roughly 800,000 distinct CDR3 sequences are present, about three fifths being singletons, with the ten largest covering about 20%. The CDR3 is 16 amino acids. V lost 6 bases, J lost 5 bases, and 12 bases stayed unmatched. The germline V gene encodes CDR1 DFQATT and CDR2 SNEGSKA (reference sequence). The sequence came from a man aged 25-45 years in good health. The rearrangement links TRBV20-1 to TRBJ2-5, with 13 bases lining up with TRBD2. Sample: blood. In DNA, the CDR3 is TGCAGTGCCGTCTTCTCTGGACTAGCGGGAGTTGAGACCCAGTACTTC. Its translation is CSAVFSGLAGVETQYF.